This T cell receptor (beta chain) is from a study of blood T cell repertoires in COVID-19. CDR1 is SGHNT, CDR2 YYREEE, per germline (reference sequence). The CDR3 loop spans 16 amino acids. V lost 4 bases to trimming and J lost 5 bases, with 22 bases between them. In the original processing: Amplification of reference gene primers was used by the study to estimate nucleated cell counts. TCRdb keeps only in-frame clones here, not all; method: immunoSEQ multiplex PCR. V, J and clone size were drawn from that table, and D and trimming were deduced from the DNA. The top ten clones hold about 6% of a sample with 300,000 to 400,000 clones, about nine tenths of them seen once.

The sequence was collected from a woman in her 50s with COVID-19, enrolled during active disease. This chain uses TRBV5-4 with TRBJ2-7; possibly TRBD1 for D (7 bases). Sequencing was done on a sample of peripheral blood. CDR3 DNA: TGTGCCAGCAGCGTACCTCAGGGGGGCCGGCCCCACGAGCAGTACTTC. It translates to CASSVPQGGRPHEQYF. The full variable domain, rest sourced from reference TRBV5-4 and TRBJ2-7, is ETGVTQSPTHLIKTRGQQVTLRCSSQSGHNTVSWYQQALGQGPQFIFQYYREEENGRGNFPPRFSGLQFPNYSSELNVNALELDDSALYLCASSVPQGGRPHEQYFGPGTRLTVT.